These 29 T cell receptor beta chains were all obtained from the same sample, sequenced in a study of blood T cell repertoires in COVID-19. Assay: immunoSEQ multiplex PCR; the TCRdb copy retains only in-frame clones and omits some. Here the sample spans 250,000 or so clones, around 86% being singletons. Source material: peripheral blood. Receptors originate from a man between 40 and 49 years old with active or convalescent COVID-19.

This sequence joins TRBV24-1 and TRBJ2-7; 11 nucleotides align to TRBD2. This CDR3 comprises 16 residues. The V and J ends lost 3 bases and 8 bases, in that order; junction bases with no gene match: 11. Germline lookup yields CDR1 KGHDR and CDR2 SFDVKD. Here the CDR3 reads CATSDHPTGLAVKQYF. The CDR3 DNA follows: TGTGCCACCAGTGATCATCCTACGGGACTAGCGGTTAAGCAGTACTTC.

The chain joins TRBV9 to TRBJ1-1; no clear D gene. Germline assignment: CDR1 SGDLS and CDR2 YYNGEE. V gave up 0 bases and J gave up 6 bases, with 9 bases separating them. The CDR3 is 13 amino acids. This CDR3 is CASSVGEGPEAFF. The CDR3 bases are TGTGCCAGCAGCGTAGGCGAGGGCCCTGAAGCTTTCTTT.

J is TRBJ2-1 and V is TRBV19, with D possibly TRBD1 on 5 matching bases. CDR1 is LNHDA and CDR2 is SQIVND in the germline V gene (reference sequence). V was cut by 6 bases and J by 0 bases, with 15 bases left in between. The CDR3 is made up of 16 amino acids. The CDR3 loop reads CASRGDSHSSYNEQFF. CDR3 nucleotides: TGTGCCAGTAGGGGTGACAGTCATAGCTCCTACAATGAGCAGTTCTTC.

This chain connects TRBV9 to TRBJ1-1, with 7 bases fitting TRBD1. From germline, CDR1 is SGDLS and CDR2 YYNGEE. The CDR3 covers 14 residues. V dropped 0 bases and J dropped 6; count of bases not matched to a gene: 5. The CDR3 bases are TGTGCCAGCAGCGTAGCGACAGGGATGGCTGAAGCTTTCTTT. It encodes CASSVATGMAEAFF.

The CDR3 coding sequence is TGTGCCAGCAGCACAAACCCCGGGACAGGGTCATCCTACGAGCAGTACTTC. It is translated as CASSTNPGTGSSYEQYF. V gene TRBV9 combines with J gene TRBJ2-7, with 9 bases identical to TRBD1. The CDR3 is 17 amino acids. Trimming removed 4 bases from V and 1 base from J; junction bases left unmatched: 12. Per germline, CDR1 SGDLS and CDR2 YYNGEE. Combining the CDR3 with reference TRBV9 and TRBJ2-7 gives the whole variable domain DSGVTQTPKHLITATGQRVTLRCSPRSGDLSVYWYQQSLDQGLQFLIQYYNGEERAKGNILERFSAQQFPDLHSELNLSSLELGDSALYFCASSTNPGTGSSYEQYFGPGTRLTVT.

The chain is built from TRBV5-1 and TRBJ2-2; D is possibly TRBD1 (6 bases). Trimming cost V 4 bases and J 4 bases, with 11 bases left between them. Germline V gives CDR1 SGHRS, CDR2 YFSETQ. This CDR3 is built from 14 residues. The CDR3 reads CASSQQGLTGELFF. As DNA, the CDR3 is TGCGCCAGCAGCCAACAGGGCCTCACCGGGGAGCTGTTTTTT. Full variable domain (remainder filled in from reference TRBV5-1 and TRBJ2-2): KAGVTQTPRYLIKTRGQQVTLSCSPISGHRSVSWYQQTPGQGLQFLFEYFSETQRNKGNFPGRFSGRQFSNSRSEMNVSTLELGDSALYLCASSQQGLTGELFFGEGSRLTVL.

The chain is built from TRBV2 and TRBJ2-1; D not certain. This CDR3 region has 13 residues. Germline values: CDR1 SNHLY, CDR2 FYNNEI. V lost 4 bases and J lost 3, with 7 bases in between. The CDR3, as DNA: TGTGCCAGCAGTGTGGGCAGCTACAATGAGCAGTTCTTC. Amino acid sequence: CASSVGSYNEQFF.

The chain combines TRBV5-1 with TRBJ2-3; possible D gene TRBD1, 6 bases. The CDR3 contains 13 residues. V gave up 5 bases and J gave up 2 bases, with 9 bases separating them. Germline CDR1 and CDR2: SGHRS and YFSETQ. CDR3 coding DNA: TGCGCCAGCAGTCAGGGGTTCACAGATACGCAGTATTTT. This codes for CASSQGFTDTQYF.

The CDR3 DNA reads TGTGCCAGCAGTTCCTTGACAGGGGGCAGCTATGGCTACACCTTC. This gives the protein CASSSLTGGSYGYTF. V and J are TRBV28 and TRBJ1-2, with TRBD1 matching over 10 bases. With V trimmed by 4 bases and J by 4 bases, 6 bases remained unmatched. The CDR3 covers 15 residues. From germline, CDR1 is MDHEN and CDR2 SYDVKM.

The J gene is TRBJ2-2, the V gene TRBV24-1, with 9 bases lining up with TRBD1. This CDR3 has 14 residues. V was pared by 5 bases and J by 12 bases, with 9 bases of the junction left unmatched. Germline V lookup: CDR1 KGHDR, CDR2 SFDVKD. The CDR3 bases are TGTGCCACCAGTGTCCCGGGACAGGGCAAGAAGCTGTTTTTT. Translated: CATSVPGQGKKLFF.

The V call is TRBV4-2, the J call TRBJ1-4, with D perhaps TRBD1 (5 bases). Germline V gene data show CDR1 as LGHNA and CDR2 as YNFKEQ. Trimming left V 1 base short and J 8 bases short, with 14 bases between. This CDR3 has 15 amino acids. The CDR3 DNA reads TGTGCCAGCAGCCAAGGAGCGCAGGGCGGCGAAAAACTGTTTTTT. This encodes CASSQGAQGGEKLFF.

The chain carries TRBV30 and TRBJ1-2; D is uncertain. The CDR3 totals 14 residues. The V end lost 2 bases, the J end lost 4 bases, and 14 bases lay between the germline ends. The V gene's germline CDR1 is GTSNPN and CDR2 SVGIG (reference sequence). CDR3 region: CAWSFGSLGYGYTF. DNA of the CDR3: TGTGCCTGGAGTTTCGGCTCCCTAGGCTATGGCTACACCTTC.

This chain uses TRBV11-2 with TRBJ2-2; D perhaps matches TRBD2 (6 bases). The length of the CDR3 is 16 residues. Trimming took off 7 bases at V and 8 bases at J, with 23 bases between the two ends. Germline CDR1 reads SGHAT; CDR2 reads FQNNGV. The CDR3 loop is CASTTTPAGGSGELFF. In DNA, the CDR3 is TGTGCCAGCACGACGACGCCAGCGGGCGGTTCTGGGGAGCTGTTTTTT.

V and J are TRBV5-1 and TRBJ2-1, with 8 bases identical to TRBD2. From germline, CDR1 is SGHRS and CDR2 YFSETQ. V shed 2 bases, J shed 7 bases, and the junction held 5 bases outside the gene matches. The CDR3 is 14 residues long. This CDR3 is CASSLEREWNEQFF. CDR3 coding DNA: TGCGCCAGCAGCTTAGAGCGGGAGTGGAATGAGCAGTTCTTC.

V usage is TRBV9 and J usage is TRBJ1-4; a weak D match, TRBD1 (6 bases). Trimming pared 3 bases from V and 5 bases from J, leaving 8 bases between. The germline V gene encodes CDR1 SGDLS and CDR2 YYNGEE. This CDR3 has 13 amino acids. CDR3 sequence reads: CASSEGGNEKLFF. The CDR3 DNA sequence: TGTGCCAGCAGCGAAGGGGGAAATGAAAAACTGTTTTTT.

The chain uses TRBV2 and TRBJ2-1, with 11 bases that match TRBD2. In germline, CDR1 is SNHLY, CDR2 FYNNEI. The ends lost 7 bases at V and 15 bases at J; junction bases unmatched: 11. This CDR3 has 13 residues. DNA for the CDR3: TGTGCCAGCATCGCCGCTCGGGGACTAGCGGTGTTCTTC. This encodes CASIAARGLAVFF.

The rearrangement joins TRBV30 to TRBJ1-6, with unresolved D. V was clipped by 2 bases and J by 9 bases, with 20 bases between them. CDR1 is GTSNPN, CDR2 SVGIG, per germline (reference sequence). The CDR3 runs to 16 residues. The CDR3 bases are TGTGCCTGGAGTACCGAGGAGACGGGGTTTGGTTCACCCCTCCACTTT. Translated: CAWSTEETGFGSPLHF. Full variable domain (rest looked up from reference TRBV30 and TRBJ1-6): SQTIHQWPATLVQPVGSPLSLECTVEGTSNPNLYWYRQAAGRGLQLLFYSVGIGQISSEVPQNLSASRPQDRQFILSSKKLLLSDSGFYLCAWSTEETGFGSPLHFGNGTRLTVT.

This chain links TRBV29-1 with TRBJ2-2; maybe TRBD1 (6 bases). The germline V gene encodes CDR1 SQVTM and CDR2 ANQGSEA. There are 14 residues in the CDR3. V was clipped by 6 bases and J by 1 base, with 12 bases between them. This CDR3 reads CSVPGTLNTGELFF. In DNA, the CDR3 is TGCAGCGTCCCCGGGACATTGAACACCGGGGAGCTGTTTTTT.

The chain carries TRBV6-5 and TRBJ1-2; possible D gene TRBD1, 5 bases. This CDR3 has 16 residues. Trimming took off 0 bases at V and 5 bases at J, with 16 bases between the two ends. Germline CDR1 is MNHEY and CDR2 is SVGAGI. CDR3: CASSYSFRAVGYGYTF. Here the CDR3 DNA reads TGTGCCAGCAGTTACTCGTTCAGGGCAGTAGGGTATGGCTACACCTTC.

V usage is TRBV9 and J usage is TRBJ2-1; 11 bases are shared with TRBD2. The CDR3 runs 15 residues. V lost 4 bases and J lost 4; bases outside the gene matches: 4. Germline-derived CDR1 and CDR2 are SGDLS and YYNGEE. The CDR3 DNA sequence: TGTGCCAGCAGCCCTACTAGCGGGAGTTACAATGAGCAGTTCTTC. As protein: CASSPTSGSYNEQFF. Full variable domain (missing parts from reference TRBV9 and TRBJ2-1): DSGVTQTPKHLITATGQRVTLRCSPRSGDLSVYWYQQSLDQGLQFLIQYYNGEERAKGNILERFSAQQFPDLHSELNLSSLELGDSALYFCASSPTSGSYNEQFFGPGTRLTVL.

This chain links TRBV10-2 with TRBJ1-4, with no clear D. The germline V gene encodes CDR1 WSHSY and CDR2 SAAADI. Trimming cost V 5 bases and J 6 bases, with 13 bases left between them. This CDR3 region has 14 residues. Here the CDR3 DNA reads TGCGCCAGCAGTCCGGCCGGGGTAGATGAAAAACTGTTTTTT. Translating gives CASSPAGVDEKLFF.

The V gene is TRBV19, the J gene TRBJ2-5; D unclear. The V end was cut by 9 bases, the J end by 2 bases, with 16 bases between. Germline CDR1 LNHDA, CDR2 SQIVND (reference sequence). CDR3 length equals 14 residues. The CDR3 is CASAHRGAQETQYF. As DNA, the CDR3 is TGTGCCAGCGCCCACCGTGGAGCTCAAGAGACCCAGTACTTC.

The genes are TRBV29-1 and TRBJ1-2; 9 bases match TRBD1. V was clipped by 4 bases and J by 6 bases; unmatched bases: 6. The CDR3 consists of 13 residues. The germline V gene has CDR1 SQVTM and CDR2 ANQGSEA. The CDR3 DNA sequence: TGCAGCGTTGGAAGAGGACAGGGGAATGGCTACACCTTC. It translates to CSVGRGQGNGYTF.

This chain uses TRBV14 with TRBJ1-2; D is unresolved. Germline V CDR1 and CDR2: SGHDN, FVKESK. The CDR3 covers 14 residues. V lost 4 bases, J lost 2 bases, and 11 bases lay in between. The CDR3 DNA reads as TGTGCCAGCAGCCGCCTGAGAGAGAACTATGGCTACACCTTC. Amino acid sequence: CASSRLRENYGYTF.

The rearrangement links TRBV9 to TRBJ2-7; 11 nucleotides align to TRBD1. V lost 0 bases and J lost 2; bases outside the gene matches: 4. This CDR3 comprises 16 residues. The germline V gene encodes CDR1 SGDLS and CDR2 YYNGEE. Here the CDR3 DNA reads TGTGCCAGCAGCGTAGTGTGGGACAGGGGGGCCTACGAGCAGTACTTC. It is translated as CASSVVWDRGAYEQYF.

The chain employs TRBV5-6 and TRBJ1-2; 7 bases align to TRBD1. The germline V gene has CDR1 SGHDT and CDR2 YYEEEE. The ends lost 5 bases at V and 1 base at J; junction bases unmatched: 11. This CDR3 comprises 16 residues. The CDR3: CASSSPDRRFNYGYTF. CDR3 in DNA: TGTGCCAGCAGTTCACCGGACAGGAGATTTAACTATGGCTACACCTTC.

The genes are TRBV7-9 and TRBJ1-4; D is undetermined. The CDR3 sequence is 12 residues long. V dropped 5 bases and J dropped 7 bases, with 8 bases sitting between them. Germline CDR1 is SEHNR and CDR2 is FQNEAQ (reference sequence). The CDR3 nucleotides are TGTGCCAGCAGCCGGGAGGGTGAAAAACTGTTTTTT. Translation: CASSREGEKLFF.

This clone was seen more than once but under ten times. This chain uses TRBV24-1 with TRBJ2-2; 7 nucleotides align to TRBD2. The CDR3 runs to 15 residues. Germline CDR1 and CDR2: KGHDR and SFDVKD. V lost 5 bases, J lost 7 bases, and 9 bases stayed unmatched. The chain's CDR3 is CATSVGGGVSGELFF. The CDR3 DNA sequence: TGTGCCACCAGTGTTGGGGGAGGGGTCAGCGGGGAGCTGTTTTTT.

V gene TRBV19 combines with J gene TRBJ1-5; 9 nucleotides line up with TRBD1. J lost 4 bases, V lost 5 bases, and 3 bases had no gene match. Germline V CDR1 and CDR2: LNHDA, SQIVND (reference sequence). This CDR3 is 14 amino acids long. CDR3 nucleotide sequence: TGTGCCAGTAGTGGACAGGGGCCTAATCAGCCCCAGCATTTT. Protein product: CASSGQGPNQPQHF.